Below, one T cell receptor (beta chain) is given with its context. Its recognized antigen is unknown. Qualities for individual bases were not recorded, and no much larger clone is one base off. Whole blood was collected in K2EDTA tubes by collaborating institutions according to the institutions' own protocols. For TCRbeta analysis, collaborators shipped samples in one of three forms: frozen whole blood, isolated PBMCs, or DNA extracted from either of those sample types. The source of the sample is a study of blood T cell repertoires in COVID-19 (dated by TCRdb to 2018 to 2020). The study in broad terms: Samples from collaborators originated in the United States, Italy and Spain and spanned both the acute and convalescent phases of COVID-19. The material from the prospective study consisted of cDNA or gDNA derived from T cells, B-cell-depleted T cells, or PBMCs. Samples were obtained from the ongoing ImmuneRACE study (first 160 participants) and from 950 to 1,500 subjects provided by 6 global collaborators. The repertoires were released in a freely available public database meant as a resource for research on the immune response to SARS-CoV-2. The sample metadata nearly always contained a de-identified subject ID, COVID-19 status, age in years and sex. Where available, HLA class I and class II types were obtained from metadata supplied by the sample provider rather than from assay-based typing. Deeply sampled blood TCRbeta repertoires from subjects exposed to, actively infected with, or recovered from COVID-19 were included in the dataset. What the authors observed across the whole study: Clinical and demographic metadata were provided uncurated, with the amount varying by source and participant.

The immunoSEQ Assay, a bias-controlled multiplex PCR, was used to amplify TCRbeta CDR3 regions from genomic DNA. Turning to the authors' computational methods: Within the assay, amplification of reference gene primers was used to estimate how many nucleated cells each sample contained. Sequence reads were collapsed and filtered to measure the absolute abundance of every unique TCRbeta CDR3 rearrangement. Productive Simpson clonality was computed per sample as the square root of Simpson's diversity index over productive rearrangements. Drawn from immuneACCESS, this table holds only the in-frame rearrangements with V and J called that TCRdb kept. Clones are partly lost; checked studies trace under half to an unresolved V gene and leave the rest unexplained. That table supplies the V and J calls and clone size; D and trimming were determined from the DNA. This sample gives 25,000 to 30,000 clones in total; 68% of them show up just once. Clones ranked in the top ten supply less than 20% of the sample.

At the junction V is shortened by 6 bases and J by 7 bases, with 9 bases in between. CDR1 LNHDA and CDR2 SQIVND are derived from the germline V gene (reference sequence). The cysteine opens and the phenylalanine closes a CDR3 of 11 amino acids. Just the 33-base CDR3 DNA is kept, in frame starting at base 1. Sequencing was performed on peripheral blood. The clonotype was recovered from a human donor in a cohort sampled during active COVID-19. The chain uses TRBV19 and TRBJ1-1, with no confident D gene call. The DNA sequence is given as TGTGCCAGTAGGTACAGAAATGAAGCTTTCTTT. The encoded protein is CASRYRNEAFF.